This T cell receptor beta chain was profiled in a study of blood T cell repertoires in COVID-19. Study details: PBMCs, B-cell-depleted T cells, or T cells provided the cDNA or gDNA that made up the material.

In the original processing: How many nucleated cells were present was estimated from reference gene primer amplification. Sequencing used immunoSEQ multiplex PCR; TCRdb keeps in-frame clones, though not all of them. V and J calls and clone size are those listed in that table; D and trimming were worked out from the DNA. The table records fewer than 400,000 clones, 70% to 90% of them present only once. Clinical histories supplied by participants themselves formed the basis of cohort assignment. Two negative PCRs, clearance, or symptom resolution characterized the recovered Cohort 3 donors. The CDR3 spans 16 residues. The germline V and J ends were trimmed by 1 base and 4 bases, with 14 bases remaining between them. Germline CDR1 is ENHRY and CDR2 is SYGVKD. This clone was observed a few times.

The rearrangement links TRBV10-3 to TRBJ1-5; D is possibly TRBD1 (5 bases). Sequencing was carried out using PBMCs or T cells enriched from blood (not recorded which). The sequence was collected from a young man who had recovered from COVID-19. CDR3 in amino acids: CAISEFGGGKNQPQHF. The DNA for the CDR3 is TGTGCCATCAGTGAGTTCGGGGGGGGGAAGAATCAGCCCCAGCATTTT.